Listed below are T cell receptor beta chains from one sample, sequenced in a study of T cell responses to AZD1222 COVID-19 vaccine. TCRdb's table, derived via immunoSEQ multiplex PCR, lists solely in-frame clones and lacks some. This table holds 70,000 to 95,000 clones, 75% to 95% found once. The source material was peripheral blood, sampled 28 days after the second AZD1222 dose. Receptors originate from an adult who received the AZD1222 COVID-19 vaccine. Each CDR3 is given with its conserved first and last residue. The D gene is left open where the match is weak. Clone size, where shown, is once, few, many, or a class for clones that have expanded.

V gene	J gene	clone size	D gene	CDR3 protein	CDR3 DNA
TRBV6-5	TRBJ2-2	-	TRBD1	CASRGQGRGGELFF	TGTGCCAGCAGGGGACAGGGTCGGGGCGGGGAGCTGTTTTTT
TRBV20-1	TRBJ2-7	-	-	CSASLQRSYEQYF	TGCAGTGCTAGTCTCCAGCGGAGCTACGAGCAGTACTTC
TRBV15	TRBJ1-1	-	-	CATSRDVRLDTNTEAFF	TGTGCCACCAGCAGAGATGTCCGCCTGGACACGAACACTGAAGCTTTCTTT
TRBV11-2	TRBJ1-2	-	-	CASSRQGTMGYTF	TGTGCCAGCAGCAGGCAGGGAACTATGGGCTACACCTTC
TRBV7-2	TRBJ1-2	-	TRBD1	CASSLGRDRGQGGYTF	TGTGCCAGCAGCTTAGGAAGGGACAGGGGGCAGGGTGGCTACACCTTC
TRBV10-1	TRBJ2-2	-	-	CASRADGTGELFF	TGCGCCAGCAGAGCGGACGGCACCGGGGAGCTGTTTTTT
TRBV18	TRBJ1-3	-	-	CASSPPGGSGNTIYF	TGTGCCAGCTCACCACCTGGAGGCTCTGGAAACACCATATATTTT
TRBV2	TRBJ2-2	few	TRBD1	CASKLQGANTGELFF	TGTGCCAGCAAACTACAGGGGGCAAACACCGGGGAGCTGTTTTTT
TRBV12-3/TRBV12-4	TRBJ1-2	-	-	CASSFSGSGYTF	TGTGCCAGCAGTTTCTCAGGTAGTGGCTACACCTTC
TRBV28	TRBJ1-2	-	TRBD1	CATRQGANYGYTF	TGTGCCACCAGACAGGGGGCTAACTATGGCTACACCTTC
TRBV4-2	TRBJ1-1	-	TRBD1	CASSPPGQGNTEAFF	TGTGCCAGCAGCCCCCCGGGACAGGGGAACACTGAAGCTTTCTTT
TRBV27	TRBJ2-2	once	-	CASSLTGELFF	TGTGCCAGCAGCCTGACCGGGGAGCTGTTTTTT
TRBV5-4	TRBJ2-7	-	TRBD2	CASSRGLAGEDEQYF	TGTGCCAGCAGCCGGGGGCTAGCGGGAGAGGACGAGCAGTACTTC
TRBV5-5	TRBJ1-4	once	-	CASSLGRRGRGEKLFF	TGTGCCAGCAGCTTGGGTCGGCGGGGCCGGGGTGAAAAACTGTTTTTT
TRBV21-1	TRBJ1-2	-	-	CASSKGRTGYGYTF	TGTGCCAGCAGCAAAGGGCGAACGGGCTATGGCTACACCTTC
TRBV7-2	TRBJ1-4	-	-	CASSLGRHTTNEKLFF	TGTGCCAGCAGCTTAGGACGGCATACAACTAATGAAAAACTGTTTTTT
TRBV24-1	TRBJ1-1	-	-	CATTRGQGSTEAFF	TGTGCCACCACCCGTGGGCAGGGGAGCACTGAAGCTTTCTTT
TRBV2	TRBJ2-1	-	TRBD2	CLAGASSYNEQFF	TGCCTGGCGGGAGCGAGCTCCTACAATGAGCAGTTCTTC
TRBV7-9	TRBJ2-2	-	-	CASSSNRATGELFF	TGTGCCAGCAGCTCCAACAGGGCTACCGGGGAGCTGTTTTTT
TRBV21-1	TRBJ2-5	few	-	CASSRGTSGRSQETQYF	TGTGCCAGCAGCAGAGGGACTAGCGGGAGGTCTCAAGAGACCCAGTACTTC
TRBV29-1	TRBJ2-5	-	-	CSVVPGSETQYF	TGCAGCGTTGTTCCAGGGAGTGAGACCCAGTACTTC
TRBV2	TRBJ1-5	-	-	CASSEEVYSNQPQHF	TGTGCCAGCAGTGAGGAGGTTTATAGCAATCAGCCCCAGCATTTT
TRBV6-5	TRBJ1-4	-	-	CASSYSATNEKLFF	TGTGCCAGCAGTTACTCAGCGACTAATGAAAAACTGTTTTTT
TRBV28	TRBJ1-4	-	-	CASSLTGTVNEKLFF	TGTGCCAGCAGTTTAACCGGGACGGTCAATGAAAAACTGTTTTTT
TRBV7-9	TRBJ2-7	-	-	CASTEGASGTGLYEQYF	TGTGCCAGCACCGAAGGGGCTAGCGGGACAGGACTTTACGAGCAGTACTTC
TRBV18	TRBJ1-2	once	-	CASSPSRDYYGYTF	TGTGCCAGCTCACCGTCAAGGGATTACTATGGCTACACCTTC
TRBV5-1	TRBJ1-1	-	TRBD1	CASSLGATGVPEAFF	TGCGCCAGCAGCTTGGGGGCGACAGGGGTCCCTGAAGCTTTCTTT
TRBV12-5	TRBJ1-2	-	-	CASGLVADGGYTF	TGTGCTAGTGGTTTGGTGGCAGACGGGGGCTACACCTTC
TRBV11-2	TRBJ1-6	-	-	CASSLDRTDFSPLHF	TGTGCCAGCAGCTTAGACAGAACAGACTTTTCACCCCTCCACTTT
TRBV19	TRBJ2-2	once	-	CASSSRQAPNTGELFF	TGTGCCAGTAGTTCGCGACAGGCGCCGAACACCGGGGAGCTGTTTTTT
TRBV3-1/TRBV3-2	TRBJ1-1	-	TRBD1	CASRQGADTEAFF	TGTGCCAGCAGACAGGGGGCAGACACTGAAGCTTTCTTT
TRBV10-3	TRBJ2-2	-	-	CAISLTDPGELFF	TGTGCCATCAGCTTGACAGATCCTGGGGAGCTGTTTTTT
TRBV2	TRBJ1-3	-	-	CASSLPGTNLGNTIYF	TGTGCCAGCAGTTTACCCGGGACAAACCTGGGAAACACCATATATTTT
TRBV4-1	TRBJ1-2	-	-	CASSQGGGYGYTF	TGCGCCAGCAGCCAAGGCGGAGGATATGGCTACACCTTC